This T cell receptor beta chain is from a study of blood T cell repertoires in COVID-19. Germline V gene lookup returns CDR1 SGHAT and CDR2 FQNNGV. Trimming pared 0 bases from V and 4 bases from J, leaving 12 bases between. The CDR3 loop spans 16 amino acids. This clone was counted a few times. TCRdb keeps only in-frame clones here, not all; method: immunoSEQ multiplex PCR. The data show roughly 250,000 clones, with roughly 90% seen just once and about 12% held by the top ten. The sequenced material came from peripheral blood. The receptor comes from a woman aged 25 to 39 with COVID-19, enrolled during active disease. The rearrangement joins TRBV11-2 to TRBJ2-2, with D possibly being TRBD2 (5 bases). This chain's CDR3 is CASSLEPGYSTGELFF. The DNA of the CDR3 is TGTGCCAGCAGCTTAGAACCGGGGTACAGCACCGGGGAGCTGTTTTTT.